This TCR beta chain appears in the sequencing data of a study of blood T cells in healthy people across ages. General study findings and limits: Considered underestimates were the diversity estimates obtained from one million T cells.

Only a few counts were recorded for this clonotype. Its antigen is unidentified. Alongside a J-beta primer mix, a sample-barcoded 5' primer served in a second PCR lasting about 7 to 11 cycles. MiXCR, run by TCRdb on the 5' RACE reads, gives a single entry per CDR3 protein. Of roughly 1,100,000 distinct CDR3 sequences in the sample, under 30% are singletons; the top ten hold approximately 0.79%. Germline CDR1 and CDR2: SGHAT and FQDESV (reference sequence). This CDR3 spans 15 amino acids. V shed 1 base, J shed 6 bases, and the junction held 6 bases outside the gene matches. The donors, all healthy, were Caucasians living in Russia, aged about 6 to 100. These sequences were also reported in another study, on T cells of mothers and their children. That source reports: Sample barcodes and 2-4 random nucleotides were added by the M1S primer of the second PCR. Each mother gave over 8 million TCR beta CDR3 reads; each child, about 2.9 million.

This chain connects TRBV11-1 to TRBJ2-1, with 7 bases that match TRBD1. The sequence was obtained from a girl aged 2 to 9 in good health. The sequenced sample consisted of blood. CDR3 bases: TGTGCCAGCAGCTTAGAGGGGAACAGGGGCAATGAGCAGTTCTTC. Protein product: CASSLEGNRGNEQFF.